Following are 10 T cell receptor beta chains from one sample sequenced in a study of blood T cells in healthy people across ages (dated by TCRdb to the mid-2010s). The library was built by means of 5' RACE. Sequenced on an Illumina HiSeq 2500. A second about 7 to 11 cycle PCR used a sample-barcoded 5' primer and a J-beta primer mix. Using fastp at Q25 and MiXCR, TCRdb reprocessed the public reads and kept productive beta chains. Rows matching on CDR3 protein sequence are summarized as one entry with the most common DNA and genes. A total of more than 1.4 million distinct CDR3 sequences appear in this sample, 40% to 50% of them only once. The ten largest clones take up 7% to 9.5% of the sample. The specimen was blood. These receptors were collected from a woman under 30 in good health.

The table lists this clonotype with a few counts. The chain combines TRBV5-1 with TRBJ2-7; no firm D call. From germline, CDR1 is SGHRS and CDR2 YFSETQ. Deletions cut 6 bases from V and 0 bases from J, with 10 bases between. The length of the CDR3 is 13 residues. This chain's CDR3 is CASIGTDSYEQYF. CDR3 coding DNA: TGCGCCAGCATTGGCACAGACTCCTACGAGCAGTACTTC.

For this clonotype: The junction shows a germline mismatch at one end, possibly a read error. J is TRBJ2-5 and V is TRBV11-2; D is uncertain. Germline values: CDR1 SGHAT, CDR2 FQNNGV. This CDR3 has 13 amino acids. This CDR3 reads CASSLGRNNEQYF. The CDR3, as DNA: TGTGCCAGTAGCTTAGGTCGTAACAATGAGCAGTACTTC. Together with reference TRBV11-2 and TRBJ2-5, the CDR3 gives the full variable domain: EAGVAQSPRYKIIEKRQSVAFWCNPISGHATLYWYQQILGQGPKLLIQFQNNGVVDDSQLPKDRFSAERLKGVDSTLKIQPAKLEDSAVYLCASSLGRNNEQYFGPGTRLLVL.

The table lists this clonotype with a few counts. The V call is TRBV12-3 or TRBV12-4, the J call TRBJ2-5, with 10 bases that match TRBD1. The end of the DNA is better explained by TRBJ2-4, so the J call may be wrong. The CDR3 length is 14 residues. As DNA, the CDR3 is TGTGCCAGCAGTTCCTGGACAGGGGGTAACATTCAGTACTTC. This sequence encodes CASSSWTGGNIQYF.

The chain carries TRBV15 and TRBJ2-1; possibly TRBD1 for D (6 bases). The ends were cut back, 5 bases at V and 0 bases at J, with 17 bases in the middle. CDR1 and CDR2 from the germline V gene are LNHNV and YYDKDF (reference sequence). The CDR3 is 17 residues long. CDR3 loop: CATSPQGTASSYNEQFF. In nucleotides, the CDR3 is TGTGCCACCAGCCCGCAGGGGACCGCGAGCTCCTACAATGAGCAGTTCTTC.

This rearrangement joins TRBV9 to TRBJ1-1; D perhaps matches TRBD1 (5 bases). The CDR3 totals 13 residues. Trimming cost V 0 bases and J 11 bases, with 14 bases left between them. The V gene's germline CDR1 is SGDLS and CDR2 YYNGEE. CDR3 bases: TGTGCCAGCAGCGTAGATTTTTCAGGGCTGGCTTTCTTT. It translates to CASSVDFSGLAFF. Full variable domain (outside the CDR3, taken from reference TRBV9 and TRBJ1-1): DSGVTQTPKHLITATGQRVTLRCSPRSGDLSVYWYQQSLDQGLQFLIQYYNGEERAKGNILERFSAQQFPDLHSELNLSSLELGDSALYFCASSVDFSGLAFFGQGTRLTVV.

This chain uses TRBV20-1 with TRBJ2-3; D call uncertain. The V gene lost 4 bases and the J gene lost 3 bases, with 11 bases spanning the gap. This CDR3 comprises 13 residues. CDR1 and CDR2 from the germline V gene are DFQATT and SNEGSKA (reference sequence). DNA of the CDR3: TGCAGTGCTACTTGGACCGGAACAGATACGCAGTATTTT. Translated, it gives CSATWTGTDTQYF.

This clonotype was detected only a few times. This chain uses TRBV3-1 with TRBJ2-5; a weak D match, TRBD2 (5 bases). The J call is uncertain, as TRBJ2-7 better fits the DNA end. Germline V lookup: CDR1 LGHDT, CDR2 YNNKEL (reference sequence). There are 15 residues in the CDR3. This chain's CDR3 is CASSRSDYQGYEQYF. Here the CDR3 DNA reads TGTGCCAGCAGCCGGTCAGACTATCAAGGATACGAGCAGTACTTC.

This clonotype was seen just once. The V gene is TRBV18, the J gene TRBJ2-7; 8 bases agree with TRBD2. Germline V lookup: CDR1 KGHSH, CDR2 LQKENI. The length of the CDR3 is 15 residues. Trimming cost V 5 bases and J 0 bases; bases outside gene matches: 6. CDR3 amino acids: CASSMAGTSSYEQYF. Here the CDR3 DNA reads TGTGCCAGCTCAATGGCCGGGACTAGCTCCTACGAGCAGTACTTC.

The chain is built from TRBV28 and TRBJ1-5; D gene ambiguous. This CDR3 comprises 13 residues. Trimming took 6 bases from V and 4 from J, leaving 10 bases between them. The germline V gene has CDR1 MDHEN and CDR2 SYDVKM. The DNA of the CDR3 is TGTGCCAGCAGCGGGTTCTGGAATCAGCCCCAGCATTTT. Translation gives CASSGFWNQPQHF.

The gene calls are TRBV28 and TRBJ2-1; perhaps D is TRBD1 or TRBD2 (6 bases each). Germline-derived CDR1 and CDR2 are MDHEN and SYDVKM. This CDR3 region has 15 residues. Trimming cost V 3 bases and J 13 bases, with 22 bases left between them. The DNA for the CDR3 is TGTGCCAGCAGTTTTGGGGGGCCCAACCAAGAGACCCAGTTCTTC. It translates to CASSFGGPNQETQFF.